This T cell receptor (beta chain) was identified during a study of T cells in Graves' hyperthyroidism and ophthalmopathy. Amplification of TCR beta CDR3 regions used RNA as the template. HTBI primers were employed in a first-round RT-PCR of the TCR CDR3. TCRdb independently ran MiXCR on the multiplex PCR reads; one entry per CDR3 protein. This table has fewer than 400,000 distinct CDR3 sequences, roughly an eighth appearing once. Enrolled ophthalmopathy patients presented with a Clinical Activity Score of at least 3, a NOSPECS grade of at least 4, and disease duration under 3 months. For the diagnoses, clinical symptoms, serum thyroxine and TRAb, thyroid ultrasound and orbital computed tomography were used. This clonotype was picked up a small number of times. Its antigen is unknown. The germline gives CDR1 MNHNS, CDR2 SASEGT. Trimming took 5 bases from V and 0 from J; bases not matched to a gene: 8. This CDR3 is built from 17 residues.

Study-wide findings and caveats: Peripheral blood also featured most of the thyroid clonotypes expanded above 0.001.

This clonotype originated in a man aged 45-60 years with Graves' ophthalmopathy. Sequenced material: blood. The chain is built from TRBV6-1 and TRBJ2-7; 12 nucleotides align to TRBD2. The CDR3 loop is CASSRTSGALSSYEQYF. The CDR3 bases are TGTGCCAGCAGTCGGACTAGCGGGGCCCTGAGCTCCTACGAGCAGTACTTC.